A selection of T cell receptor beta chains follows, all from one sample in a study of blood T cell repertoires in COVID-19. Generated by immunoSEQ multiplex PCR, the TCRdb table keeps only in-frame clones and is missing some. Altogether fewer than 350,000 clones are present, 87% being singletons, with the ten largest covering about 5.7%. The specimen was PBMCs or T cells enriched from blood (not recorded which). These receptors came from a woman aged 40 to 50 who had recovered from COVID-19. Each CDR3 is given with its conserved first and last residue. D genes are given only for firm matches. Some rows have no size entry. The others give once, few or many, or a class for an expanded clone.

>TRBV3-1/TRBV3-2|NA|TRBJ2-3|NA
CASSYNREAQYF
TGTGCCAGCAGTTATAACAGGGAAGCGCAGTATTTT
>TRBV11-3|once|TRBJ2-6|TRBD1
CASSLGGGTGANVLTF
TGTGCCAGCAGCTTAGGAGGGGGCACTGGGGCCAACGTCCTGACTTTC
>TRBV12-3/TRBV12-4|NA|TRBJ1-1|TRBD1
CASSLVRRQGVF
TGTGCCAGCAGTTTGGTGCGGAGGCAGGGGGTCTTT
>TRBV7-5|NA|TRBJ2-1|NA
CARSHTGTGWNEQFF
TGTGCCAGAAGCCATACCGGGACAGGGTGGAATGAGCAGTTCTTC
>TRBV5-1|NA|TRBJ2-5|TRBD2
CASSSGRERETQYF
TGCGCCAGCAGCTCGGGGCGGGAGAGAGAGACCCAGTACTTC
>TRBV19|NA|TRBJ1-5|TRBD1
CASSPGQGRYSNQPQHF
TGTGCCAGCAGCCCGGGACAGGGACGTTATAGCAATCAGCCCCAGCATTTT
>TRBV24-1|NA|TRBJ2-2|NA
CATGGLGSTGELFF
TGTGCCACCGGGGGGTTGGGTAGCACCGGGGAGCTGTTTTTT
>TRBV2|NA|TRBJ1-2|NA
CASSVERSNYGYTF
TGTGCCAGCAGTGTAGAGAGGTCCAACTATGGCTACACCTTC
>TRBV30|NA|TRBJ2-1|TRBD1
CAWSGDRAYNEQFF
TGTGCCTGGAGTGGAGACAGGGCATACAATGAGCAGTTCTTC
>TRBV5-6|NA|TRBJ1-1|NA
CASSFPAARTMNTEAFF
TGTGCCAGCAGCTTTCCCGCCGCAAGAACTATGAACACTGAAGCTTTCTTT
>TRBV28|NA|TRBJ1-3|TRBD1
CASSFPPGQGNTIYF
TGTGCCAGCAGTTTTCCCCCGGGACAGGGAAACACCATATATTTT
>TRBV28|NA|TRBJ1-1|NA
CASSFYLSVAEAFF
TGTGCCAGCAGTTTTTATCTATCGGTGGCTGAAGCTTTCTTT
>TRBV28|NA|TRBJ2-1|TRBD2
CASSTRLAGIYNEQFF
TGTGCCAGCAGTACCAGACTAGCGGGAATCTACAATGAGCAGTTCTTC
>TRBV5-1|NA|TRBJ2-3|TRBD2
CASSPLAGGTDTQYF
TGCGCCAGCAGCCCACTAGCGGGAGGAACAGATACGCAGTATTTT
>TRBV7-7|NA|TRBJ2-3|NA
CASSLGGVADTQYF
TGTGCTAGCAGCTTAGGTGGAGTCGCAGATACGCAGTATTTT